This T cell receptor (beta chain) was identified during a study of neoadjuvant anti-PD-1 for oral cavity cancer. TCRdb keeps only in-frame clones here, not all; method: immunoSEQ multiplex PCR. The data hold around 65,000 clones, with 85% to 90% observed a single time. Specified time point: after neoadjuvant nivolumab, at surgical resection. V dropped 1 base and J dropped 4 bases, with 11 bases sitting between them. The CDR3 runs to 15 residues. Germline V CDR1 and CDR2: WNHNN, SYGVQD (reference sequence). V and J are TRBV10-1 and TRBJ2-1; D possibly uses TRBD1 or TRBD2 (6 bases each). The source of this sequence is a person between 35 and 79 years old with oral cavity squamous cell carcinoma. The sequencing used PBMCs, collected after nivolumab (anti-PD-1) treatment. Written as DNA, the CDR3 is TGCGCCAGCAGTGAGTACTCGGGGGCATACAATGAGCAGTTCTTC. Its translation: CASSEYSGAYNEQFF.